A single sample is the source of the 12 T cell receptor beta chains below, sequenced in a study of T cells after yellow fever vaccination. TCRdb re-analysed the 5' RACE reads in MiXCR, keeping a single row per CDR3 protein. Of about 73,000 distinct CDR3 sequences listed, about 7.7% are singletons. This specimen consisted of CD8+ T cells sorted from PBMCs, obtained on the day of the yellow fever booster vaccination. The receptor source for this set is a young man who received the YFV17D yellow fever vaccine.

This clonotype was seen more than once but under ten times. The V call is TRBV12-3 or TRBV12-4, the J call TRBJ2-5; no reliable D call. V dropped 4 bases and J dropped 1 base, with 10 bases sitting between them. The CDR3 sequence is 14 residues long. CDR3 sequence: CASSSQEPQETQYF. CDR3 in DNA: TGTGCCAGCAGTTCCCAGGAACCCCAAGAGACCCAGTACTTC.

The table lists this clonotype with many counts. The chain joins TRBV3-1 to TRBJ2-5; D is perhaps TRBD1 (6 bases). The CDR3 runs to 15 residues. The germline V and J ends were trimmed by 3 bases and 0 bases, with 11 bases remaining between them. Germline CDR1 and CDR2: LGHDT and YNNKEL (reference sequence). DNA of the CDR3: TGTGCCAGCAGCCACTCGAGGGGGTACCAAGAGACCCAGTACTTC. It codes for CASSHSRGYQETQYF.

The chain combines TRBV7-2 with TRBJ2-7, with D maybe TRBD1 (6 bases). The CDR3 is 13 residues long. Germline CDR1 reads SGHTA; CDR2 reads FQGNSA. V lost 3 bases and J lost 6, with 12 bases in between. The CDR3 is CASSLGDTLEQYF. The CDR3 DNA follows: TGTGCCAGCAGCTTGGGGGACACCCTCGAGCAGTACTTC.

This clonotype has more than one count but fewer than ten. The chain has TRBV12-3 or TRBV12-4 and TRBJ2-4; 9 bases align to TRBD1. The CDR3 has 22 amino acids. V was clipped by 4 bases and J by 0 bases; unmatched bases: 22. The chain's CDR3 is CASSSAWPRDRESSSAKNIQYF. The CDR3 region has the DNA TGTGCCAGCAGTTCAGCGTGGCCCCGGGACAGGGAGTCGTCTTCAGCCAAAAACATTCAGTACTTC.

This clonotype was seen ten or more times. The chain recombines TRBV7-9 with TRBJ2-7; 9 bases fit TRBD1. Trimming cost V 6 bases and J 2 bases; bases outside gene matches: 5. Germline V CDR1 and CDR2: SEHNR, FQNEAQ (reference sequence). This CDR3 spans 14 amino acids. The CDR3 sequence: CASRKTGGPYEQYF. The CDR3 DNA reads TGTGCCAGCAGGAAGACAGGGGGACCCTACGAGCAGTACTTC.

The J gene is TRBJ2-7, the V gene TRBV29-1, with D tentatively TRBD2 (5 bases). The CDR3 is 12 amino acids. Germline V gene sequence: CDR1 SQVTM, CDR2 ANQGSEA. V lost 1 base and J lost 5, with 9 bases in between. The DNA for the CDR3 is TGCAGCGTTGAAGTATCCGGGAACGAGCAGTACTTC. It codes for CSVEVSGNEQYF.

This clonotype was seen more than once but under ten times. The CDR3 region has the DNA TGTGCCAGCAGCGCGGGACTAGCGGGGCTCCAAGAGACCCAGTACTTC. Translated, it gives CASSAGLAGLQETQYF. V is TRBV7-2 and J is TRBJ2-5; 13 bases fit TRBD2. The CDR3 length is 16 residues. Germline trimming cut 5 bases from V and 1 base from J; bases unmatched to any gene: 4. CDR1 and CDR2 (germline): SGHTA, FQGNSA.

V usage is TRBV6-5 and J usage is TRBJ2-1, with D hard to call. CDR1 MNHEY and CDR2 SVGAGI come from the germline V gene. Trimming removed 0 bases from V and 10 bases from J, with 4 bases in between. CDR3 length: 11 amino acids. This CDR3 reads CASSYSREQFF. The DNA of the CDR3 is TGTGCCAGCAGTTACTCCCGAGAGCAGTTCTTC.

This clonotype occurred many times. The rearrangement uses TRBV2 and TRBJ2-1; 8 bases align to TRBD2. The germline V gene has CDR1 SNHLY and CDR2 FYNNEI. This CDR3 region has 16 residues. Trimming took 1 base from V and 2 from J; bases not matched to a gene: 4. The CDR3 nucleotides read TGTGCCAGCAGTGAAGACGAGCGGGGGCCCTACAATGAGCAGTTCTTC. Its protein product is CASSEDERGPYNEQFF.

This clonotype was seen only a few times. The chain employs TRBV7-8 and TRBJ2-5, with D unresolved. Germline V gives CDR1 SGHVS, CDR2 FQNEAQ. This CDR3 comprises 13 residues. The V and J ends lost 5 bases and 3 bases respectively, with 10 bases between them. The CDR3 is CASSLDWKETQYF. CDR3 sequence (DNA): TGTGCCAGCAGCCTAGACTGGAAAGAGACCCAGTACTTC.

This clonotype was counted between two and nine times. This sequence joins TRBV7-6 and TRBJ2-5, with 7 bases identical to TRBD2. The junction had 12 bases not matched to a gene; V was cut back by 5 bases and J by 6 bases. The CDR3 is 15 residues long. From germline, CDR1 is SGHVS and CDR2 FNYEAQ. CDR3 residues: CASSLGAGVAQTQYF. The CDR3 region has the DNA TGTGCCAGCAGCCTTGGGGCGGGAGTAGCACAGACCCAGTACTTC. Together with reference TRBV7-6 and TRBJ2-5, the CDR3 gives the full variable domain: GAGVSQSPRYKVTKRGQDVALRCDPISGHVSLYWYRQALGQGPEFLTYFNYEAQQDKSGLPNDRFSAERPEGSISTLTIQRTEQRDSAMYRCASSLGAGVAQTQYFGPGTRLLVL.

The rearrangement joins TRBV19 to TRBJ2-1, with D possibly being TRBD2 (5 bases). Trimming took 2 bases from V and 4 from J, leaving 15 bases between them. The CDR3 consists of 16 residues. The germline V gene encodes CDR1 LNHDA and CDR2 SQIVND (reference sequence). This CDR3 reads CASSIRAVGSYNEQFF. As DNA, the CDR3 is TGTGCCAGTAGTATACGAGCGGTAGGGTCTTACAATGAGCAGTTCTTC.